The T cell receptor (beta chain) described here comes from a study of shared clonotypes between healthy human individuals. This table comes from immunoSEQ multiplex PCR, and its TCRdb copy is limited to in-frame clones, with some not included. The sample includes 2,500,000 or so clones, 93% of them seen just once. This CDR3 region has 14 residues. V was shortened by 5 bases and J by 2 bases, with 11 bases between the two germline ends. From germline, CDR1 is SGHTA and CDR2 FQGTGA. The CD4+ fraction was divided into a CD45RA+ naive subset and a CD45RA-negative memory subset. The sequence was collected from a man aged 18 to 30 in good health. Some clones in this sample may be carry-over from other donors' samples. The chain joins TRBV7-3 to TRBJ2-3; tentative D call: TRBD1 (5 bases). Material for sequencing was naive CD4+ T cells from PBMCs. Described subset: CD45RA+ positively selected. The CDR3: CASSHSRATDTQYF. CDR3 sequence (DNA): TGTGCCAGCAGCCATAGCAGGGCCACAGATACGCAGTATTTT.